Each of the 7 T cell receptor beta chains below was sequenced from the same sample in a study of blood T cell repertoires in COVID-19 (dated by TCRdb to the early 2020s). To prepare the library, the immunoSEQ multiplex PCR assay was applied. As stored in TCRdb, this immuneACCESS dataset retains in-frame rearrangements with V and J assigned. A fraction of the clones does not appear; measured against another copy, unresolved V genes explain less than half of the discrepancy, and the remainder lacks a known reason. The sample table shows over 250,000 clones, and 86% are seen once. Roughly 9.8% of the sample lies in the top ten. Sequencing input: peripheral blood. The receptors were gathered from a man in his forties who had recovered from COVID-19.

In its sample, this clone was seen once. This chain links TRBV15 with TRBJ1-1; TRBD1 agrees at 9 bases. Trimming took 0 bases from V and 3 from J; bases not matched to a gene: 5. This CDR3 region has 16 residues. Germline V gene lookup returns CDR1 LNHNV and CDR2 YYDKDF (reference sequence). As DNA, the CDR3 is TGTGCCACCAGCAGAGATGGGGGACAGGGCGACACTGAAGCTTTCTTT. The encoded protein is CATSRDGGQGDTEAFF. The full variable domain, with the rest looked up from reference TRBV15 and TRBJ1-1, is DAMVIQNPRYQVTQFGKPVTLSCSQTLNHNVMYWYQQKSSQAPKLLFHYYDKDFNNEADTPDNFQSRRPNTSFCFLDIRSPGLGDTAMYLCATSRDGGQGDTEAFFGQGTRLTVV.

This chain links TRBV6-4 with TRBJ1-1, with 8 positions matching TRBD1. CDR1 and CDR2 from the germline V gene are MRHNA and SNTAGT. CDR3 size: 17 residues. The V gene end was trimmed by 1 base and the J gene end by 2 bases; junction bases not matched to a gene: 9. The chain's CDR3 is CASSDWTGRSRNTEAFF. In DNA form, the CDR3 reads TGTGCCAGCAGTGACTGGACAGGGAGGTCGAGAAACACTGAAGCTTTCTTT.

This chain links TRBV18 with TRBJ2-3; maybe TRBD2 (5 bases). The CDR3 sequence is 16 residues long. V lost 3 bases and J 2 bases, leaving 15 bases between the germline ends. CDR1 and CDR2 (germline): KGHSH, LQKENI. CDR3 protein: CASSPAGRGSTDTQYF. CDR3 bases: TGTGCCAGCTCACCTGCGGGTCGCGGCTCCACAGATACGCAGTATTTT.

This sequence joins TRBV4-1 and TRBJ2-7; D possibly corresponds to TRBD2 (5 bases). Germline assignment: CDR1 MGHRA and CDR2 YSYEKL. The CDR3 has 16 residues. V gave up 0 bases and J gave up 6 bases, with 18 bases separating them. In DNA, the CDR3 is TGCGCCAGCAGCCAAGAAGAGGGTCGGGTTCGGGGCGAGCAGTACTTC. Translating it yields CASSQEEGRVRGEQYF.

The V and J genes are TRBV9 and TRBJ2-7; 9 nucleotides line up with TRBD1. This CDR3 spans 14 amino acids. Germline lookup yields CDR1 SGDLS and CDR2 YYNGEE. Unmatched junction bases numbered 5, after V lost 3 bases and J lost 4 bases. This CDR3 is CASSDRDRAYEQYF. Written as DNA, the CDR3 is TGTGCCAGCAGCGATCGGGACAGGGCGTACGAGCAGTACTTC.

This chain uses TRBV7-2 with TRBJ2-7; the match to TRBD2 covers 8 bases. This CDR3 has 15 residues. Looked up from germline, CDR1 is SGHTA and CDR2 is FQGNSA. V was pared by 4 bases and J by 4 bases, with 9 bases of the junction left unmatched. The CDR3 loop reads CASSSLGGAKYEQYF. DNA of the CDR3: TGTGCCAGCAGCTCGCTCGGGGGGGCGAAGTACGAGCAGTACTTC.

This clone came up many times. The chain links TRBV28 to TRBJ2-7; TRBD2 might be the D (6 bases). This CDR3 has 15 residues. Germline V gene lookup returns CDR1 MDHEN and CDR2 SYDVKM. Trimming shortened V by 6 bases and J by 5 bases, and 20 bases separated the two germline ends. CDR3 loop: CASSPPWGECNEQYF. CDR3 nucleotides: TGTGCCAGCAGCCCACCATGGGGGGAGTGTAACGAGCAGTACTTC.